Listed below are T cell receptor beta chains from one sample, sequenced in a study of Graves' ophthalmopathy and Graves' hyperthyroidism. TCRdb re-called the multiplex PCR reads through MiXCR, storing one row per CDR3 protein. The table lists hundreds of thousands of distinct CDR3 sequences, 20% to 25% of them singletons, with approximately 7% in the top ten. The source material was peripheral blood. Receptors originate from a young woman with stable Graves' hyperthyroidism. Some clones in this sample may be carry-over from other donors' samples. Both conserved end residues are part of each CDR3. A D gene is named only where the DNA matches it firmly. Rows may omit the clone size; those that give it use once, few, many or a size class.

d_gene: .; abundance: many; j_gene: TRBJ1-1; v_gene: TRBV7-9; CDR3nt: TGTGCCAGCAGCTTCAACAGTCCGGACACTGAAGCTTTCTTT; CDR3aa: CASSFNSPDTEAFF
d_gene: TRBD1; abundance: .; j_gene: TRBJ2-7; v_gene: TRBV12-3/TRBV12-4; CDR3nt: TGTGCCAGCAGTTTCCGGGACAGATCAGACGAGCAGTACTTC; CDR3aa: CASSFRDRSDEQYF
d_gene: TRBD1; abundance: few; j_gene: TRBJ1-5; v_gene: TRBV6-5; CDR3nt: TGTGCCAGCAGTTACTCGGGACAGGCGAACGGACCCACGCCCCAGCATTTT; CDR3aa: CASSYSGQANGPTPQHF
d_gene: .; abundance: .; j_gene: TRBJ2-7; v_gene: TRBV10-3; CDR3nt: TGTGCCATCAGTGATGCGCAAATCTACTACGAGCAGTACTTC; CDR3aa: CAISDAQIYYEQYF
d_gene: .; abundance: many; j_gene: TRBJ1-2; v_gene: TRBV20-1; CDR3nt: TGCAGTGCTAGAGAGCCAGCTAACTATGGCTACACCTTC; CDR3aa: CSAREPANYGYTF
d_gene: .; abundance: few; j_gene: TRBJ2-7; v_gene: TRBV6-1; CDR3nt: TGTGCCAGCAGTCCCAGACAGTTTAACTCCTACGAGCAGTACTTC; CDR3aa: CASSPRQFNSYEQYF
d_gene: TRBD1; abundance: .; j_gene: TRBJ2-7; v_gene: TRBV12-3/TRBV12-4; CDR3nt: TGTGCCAGTTCCCCCTCGACGGACAGGGTGACTTACGAGCAGTACTTC; CDR3aa: CASSPSTDRVTYEQYF
d_gene: .; abundance: .; j_gene: TRBJ2-7; v_gene: TRBV4-2; CDR3nt: TGTGCCAGCAGCCCCTTTATCAGGGAGGCCAACTACGAGCAGTACTTC; CDR3aa: CASSPFIREANYEQYF
d_gene: .; abundance: many; j_gene: TRBJ2-2; v_gene: TRBV2; CDR3nt: TGTGCCAGCAGTGTGGACACGAACACCGGGGAGCTGTTTTTT; CDR3aa: CASSVDTNTGELFF
d_gene: .; abundance: .; j_gene: TRBJ1-3; v_gene: TRBV28; CDR3nt: TGTGCCAGCAGTTTGCAGCTCGACTCTGGAAACACCATATATTTT; CDR3aa: CASSLQLDSGNTIYF
d_gene: .; abundance: many; j_gene: TRBJ2-7; v_gene: TRBV20-1; CDR3nt: TGCAGTGCTAGGGTTGTGGAGGGACAGTTCTACGAGCAGTACTTC; CDR3aa: CSARVVEGQFYEQYF
d_gene: .; abundance: many; j_gene: TRBJ1-2; v_gene: TRBV20-1; CDR3nt: TGCAGTGCTAGACAAAGGGTTGGTGGCTACACCTTC; CDR3aa: CSARQRVGGYTF
d_gene: TRBD1; abundance: many; j_gene: TRBJ1-1; v_gene: TRBV5-1; CDR3nt: TGCGCCAGCAGCTCGGGACAGGGGGTAACTGAAGCTTTCTTT; CDR3aa: CASSSGQGVTEAFF
d_gene: TRBD1; abundance: many; j_gene: TRBJ2-2; v_gene: TRBV10-3; CDR3nt: TGTGCCATCACCGGGACAGGGGTCACCGGGGAGCTGTTTTTT; CDR3aa: CAITGTGVTGELFF
d_gene: .; abundance: once; j_gene: TRBJ1-1; v_gene: TRBV29-1; CDR3nt: TGCAGCGTTGGTAACAGGGCTACTGAAGCTTTCTTT; CDR3aa: CSVGNRATEAFF
d_gene: .; abundance: .; j_gene: TRBJ1-5; v_gene: TRBV20-1; CDR3nt: TGCAGTGCCGTCACTGGATTTGACAATCAGCCCCAGCATTTT; CDR3aa: CSAVTGFDNQPQHF
d_gene: TRBD1; abundance: many; j_gene: TRBJ1-2; v_gene: TRBV20-1; CDR3nt: TGCAGTGCTACGACCCGGGACAGCCCTAACCTCGTCTATGGCTACACCTTC; CDR3aa: CSATTRDSPNLVYGYTF
d_gene: .; abundance: .; j_gene: TRBJ2-2; v_gene: TRBV19; CDR3nt: TGTGCCAGTACTGAGGGGCTCCTTACCGGGGAGCTGTTTTTT; CDR3aa: CASTEGLLTGELFF
d_gene: .; abundance: many; j_gene: TRBJ1-6; v_gene: TRBV5-1; CDR3nt: TGTGCCAGCAGCTTAGACGGGAGGAATTCACCCCTCCACTTT; CDR3aa: CASSLDGRNSPLHF
d_gene: .; abundance: many; j_gene: TRBJ1-2; v_gene: TRBV13; CDR3nt: TGTGCCAGCAGCTTAGTCCGGGCCTATGGCTACACCTTC; CDR3aa: CASSLVRAYGYTF
d_gene: .; abundance: .; j_gene: TRBJ1-5; v_gene: TRBV2; CDR3nt: TGTGCCAGCAGTGTGGGCAGGGCCCCGCCCCAGCATTTT; CDR3aa: CASSVGRAPPQHF
d_gene: .; abundance: .; j_gene: TRBJ2-2; v_gene: TRBV10-3; CDR3nt: TGTGCCATCGGACGGGGAACCGGGGAGCTGTTTTTT; CDR3aa: CAIGRGTGELFF
d_gene: .; abundance: many; j_gene: TRBJ2-7; v_gene: TRBV11-2; CDR3nt: TGTGCCAGCAGCTTAGGTGCGGTGTCCGACTCCTACGAGCAGTACTTC; CDR3aa: CASSLGAVSDSYEQYF
d_gene: TRBD2; abundance: .; j_gene: TRBJ2-2; v_gene: TRBV10-3; CDR3nt: TGTGCCACCAGCATACGCGCGGGGGGGGCGGGGGAGCTGTTTTTT; CDR3aa: CATSIRAGGAGELFF
d_gene: TRBD1; abundance: few; j_gene: TRBJ1-6; v_gene: TRBV12-3/TRBV12-4; CDR3nt: TGTGCCAGCAGTACTCGGGACAGGGGTTCACCCCTCCACTTT; CDR3aa: CASSTRDRGSPLHF
d_gene: .; abundance: many; j_gene: TRBJ2-7; v_gene: TRBV28; CDR3nt: TGTGCCAGCAGTCTCCTATATGGGCAGGGAAGCTCCTACGAGCAGTACTTC; CDR3aa: CASSLLYGQGSSYEQYF
d_gene: .; abundance: .; j_gene: TRBJ2-7; v_gene: TRBV11-2; CDR3nt: TGTGCCAGCAGCTTAGTCGGGGCAGGGGGGGCCTACGAGCAGTACTTC; CDR3aa: CASSLVGAGGAYEQYF
d_gene: .; abundance: .; j_gene: TRBJ1-1; v_gene: TRBV12-3/TRBV12-4; CDR3nt: TGTGCCAGCAGTTTCTCCAGATATGAAGCTTTCTTT; CDR3aa: CASSFSRYEAFF
d_gene: .; abundance: many; j_gene: TRBJ1-2; v_gene: TRBV19; CDR3nt: TGTGCCATTACGGACAGACCAGGGGGCTACACCTTC; CDR3aa: CAITDRPGGYTF
d_gene: .; abundance: .; j_gene: TRBJ1-1; v_gene: TRBV11-2; CDR3nt: TGTGCCAGCAGCTTAGGGGCGGTGGAGACGGGAGCTTTCTTT; CDR3aa: CASSLGAVETGAFF
d_gene: TRBD1; abundance: many; j_gene: TRBJ1-5; v_gene: TRBV12-3/TRBV12-4; CDR3nt: TGTGCCAGCACCTCGGGACAGTTAAGCAATCAGCCCCAGCATTTT; CDR3aa: CASTSGQLSNQPQHF
d_gene: .; abundance: many; j_gene: TRBJ1-3; v_gene: TRBV11-2; CDR3nt: TGTGCCAGCAGCTTAGTGGTTGGGGCCCACTCTGGAAACACCATATATTTT; CDR3aa: CASSLVVGAHSGNTIYF
d_gene: TRBD1; abundance: .; j_gene: TRBJ1-5; v_gene: TRBV7-9; CDR3nt: TGTGCCAGCAAACAGGGGGCCGTCCAGCCCCAGCATTTT; CDR3aa: CASKQGAVQPQHF
d_gene: .; abundance: many; j_gene: TRBJ1-2; v_gene: TRBV24-1; CDR3nt: TGTGCCACCAGTGATCAGGATACTAACTATGGCTACACCTTC; CDR3aa: CATSDQDTNYGYTF
d_gene: .; abundance: .; j_gene: TRBJ1-1; v_gene: TRBV27; CDR3nt: TGTGCCAGCAGTTTATCGTTGGGGAACACTGAAGCTTGCTTT; CDR3aa: CASSLSLGNTEACF
d_gene: TRBD1; abundance: many; j_gene: TRBJ2-7; v_gene: TRBV6-1; CDR3nt: TGTGCCAGCAGGACAGGGGCCTACGAGCAGTACTTC; CDR3aa: CASRTGAYEQYF
d_gene: .; abundance: many; j_gene: TRBJ1-1; v_gene: TRBV6-2/TRBV6-3; CDR3nt: TGTGCCAGTCAGATGAACACTGAAGCTTTCTTT; CDR3aa: CASQMNTEAFF
d_gene: .; abundance: many; j_gene: TRBJ1-5; v_gene: TRBV24-1; CDR3nt: TGTGCCACCAGTGATGGACGGTGGGGCCAGCCCCAGCATTTT; CDR3aa: CATSDGRWGQPQHF
d_gene: .; abundance: many; j_gene: TRBJ2-7; v_gene: TRBV20-1; CDR3nt: TGCAGTGCCAACCGATCCCCGGGGCAGTACTTC; CDR3aa: CSANRSPGQYF
d_gene: .; abundance: .; j_gene: TRBJ2-5; v_gene: TRBV6-1; CDR3nt: TGTGCCAGCAGAACCGAGGGGACCGCGGAGGAGACCCAGTACTTC; CDR3aa: CASRTEGTAEETQYF
d_gene: .; abundance: many; j_gene: TRBJ1-1; v_gene: TRBV30; CDR3nt: TGTGCCTGGAGTGTATCGGGGGGGTTGGAGGACACTGAAGCTTTCTTT; CDR3aa: CAWSVSGGLEDTEAFF
d_gene: .; abundance: many; j_gene: TRBJ2-2; v_gene: TRBV20-1; CDR3nt: TGCAGTGCTAGTGCCCAGCGGCGCGGGGAGCTGTTTTTT; CDR3aa: CSASAQRRGELFF
d_gene: .; abundance: many; j_gene: TRBJ1-6; v_gene: TRBV20-1; CDR3nt: TGCAGTGCTAGTCTGGGGAGCACCTATAATTCACCCCTCCACTTT; CDR3aa: CSASLGSTYNSPLHF
d_gene: TRBD1; abundance: many; j_gene: TRBJ2-5; v_gene: TRBV2; CDR3nt: TGTGCCAGCAGTGAGGACAGGAGACAGTACCAAGAGACCCAGTACTTC; CDR3aa: CASSEDRRQYQETQYF
d_gene: .; abundance: .; j_gene: TRBJ2-4; v_gene: TRBV28; CDR3nt: TGTGCCAGCAGTTTATTTCAGGGATCCGCCAAAAACATTCAGTACTTC; CDR3aa: CASSLFQGSAKNIQYF
d_gene: .; abundance: many; j_gene: TRBJ2-7; v_gene: TRBV28; CDR3nt: TGTGCCAGCTCCGGGCGCCTCTACGAGCAGTACTTC; CDR3aa: CASSGRLYEQYF
d_gene: .; abundance: many; j_gene: TRBJ1-1; v_gene: TRBV4-1; CDR3nt: TGCGCCAGCAGCCCGTCGGGGGGGGTGAACACTGAAGCTTTCTTT; CDR3aa: CASSPSGGVNTEAFF
d_gene: TRBD1; abundance: many; j_gene: TRBJ1-1; v_gene: TRBV30; CDR3nt: TGTGCCAGGGACAGGGGCCTGAACACTGAAGCTTTCTTT; CDR3aa: CARDRGLNTEAFF
d_gene: TRBD1; abundance: many; j_gene: TRBJ2-6; v_gene: TRBV30; CDR3nt: TGTGCCTGGGCATTAGGGGGCTGGGCCAACGTCCTGACTTTC; CDR3aa: CAWALGGWANVLTF
d_gene: .; abundance: many; j_gene: TRBJ1-2; v_gene: TRBV18; CDR3nt: TGTGCCAGCTCACCACCGGGCAGAAGTGGCTACACCTTC; CDR3aa: CASSPPGRSGYTF
d_gene: .; abundance: many; j_gene: TRBJ1-6; v_gene: TRBV2; CDR3nt: TGTGCCAGCAGTGATGGACTCTATAATTCACCCCTCCACTTT; CDR3aa: CASSDGLYNSPLHF
d_gene: .; abundance: many; j_gene: TRBJ2-2; v_gene: TRBV12-3/TRBV12-4; CDR3nt: TGTGCCAGCAGTTTTAAAGCATCCGACAGGGGGGAGCTGTTTTTT; CDR3aa: CASSFKASDRGELFF